Sequencing of this T cell receptor (beta chain) was carried out in a study of T cells in localized non-small cell lung cancer. Findings and caveats of the study: There was higher T cell clonality in uninvolved adjacent lung than in tumor, and it was highest there.

Repertoires were generated with immunoSEQ multiplex PCR, while TCRdb's copy carries only in-frame clones and drops some. The table records some 49,000 clones, approximately 80% of them present only once. Germline V CDR1 and CDR2: ENHRY, SYGVKD. This CDR3 has 13 amino acids. The ends lost 4 bases at V and 6 bases at J; junction bases unmatched: 0. In regard to this clone: Its antigen is currently unknown.

This receptor was obtained from a man aged 40 to 75 with stage III lung adenocarcinoma. This chain links TRBV10-3 with TRBJ2-1; TRBD1 matches at 10 bases. Sequences were derived from peripheral blood mononuclear cells, sampled before any cancer treatment. CDR3 residues: CAISGTGGNEQFF. For the CDR3, the DNA is TGTGCCATCAGTGGGACAGGGGGCAATGAGCAGTTCTTC.